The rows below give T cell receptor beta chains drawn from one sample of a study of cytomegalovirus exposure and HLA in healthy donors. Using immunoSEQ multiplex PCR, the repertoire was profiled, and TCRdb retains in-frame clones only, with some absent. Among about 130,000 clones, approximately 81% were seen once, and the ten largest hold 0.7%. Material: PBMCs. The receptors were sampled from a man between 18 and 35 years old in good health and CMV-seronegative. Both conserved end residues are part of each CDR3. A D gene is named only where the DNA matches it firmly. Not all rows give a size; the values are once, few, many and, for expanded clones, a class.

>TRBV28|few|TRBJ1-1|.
CASSLTVNTEAFF
TGTGCCAGCAGCTTGACAGTGAACACTGAAGCTTTCTTT
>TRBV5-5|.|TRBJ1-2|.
CASNPDSPYGYTF
TGTGCCAGCAACCCGGACAGTCCCTATGGCTACACCTTC
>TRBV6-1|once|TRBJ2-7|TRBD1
CASSDLDRTGRRSYEQYF
TGTGCCAGCAGTGACCTCGATAGGACAGGGCGGCGCTCCTACGAGCAGTACTTC
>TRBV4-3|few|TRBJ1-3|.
CASSQSSGPNSGNTIYF
TGCGCCAGCAGCCAAAGCTCAGGCCCAAACTCTGGAAACACCATATATTTT
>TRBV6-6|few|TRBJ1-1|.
CASSGRWAEAFF
TGTGCCAGCAGTGGGAGATGGGCTGAAGCTTTCTTT
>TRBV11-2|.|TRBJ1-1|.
CASSLPGRRTEAFF
TGTGCCAGCAGCCTTCCAGGGAGGAGGACTGAAGCTTTCTTT
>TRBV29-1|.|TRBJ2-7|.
CSVGPARSYEQYF
TGCAGCGTTGGTCCTGCGAGGTCCTACGAGCAGTACTTC
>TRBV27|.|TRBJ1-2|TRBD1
CASSPDRGYGYTF
TGTGCCAGCAGTCCCGACAGGGGGTATGGCTACACCTTC
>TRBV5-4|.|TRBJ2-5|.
CASSLKGAAETQYF
TGTGCCAGCAGCTTGAAAGGGGCGGCGGAGACCCAGTACTTC
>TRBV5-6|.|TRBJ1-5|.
CASSLAADSNQPQHF
TGTGCCAGCAGCTTGGCGGCGGATAGCAATCAGCCCCAGCATTTT
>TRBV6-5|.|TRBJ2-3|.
CASSRRGRDTQYF
TGTGCCAGCAGCCGCAGGGGTAGAGATACGCAGTATTTT
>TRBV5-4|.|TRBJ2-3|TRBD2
CASSRPTAGLGADTQYF
TGTGCCAGCAGCCGGCCGACAGCGGGACTAGGGGCAGATACGCAGTATTTT
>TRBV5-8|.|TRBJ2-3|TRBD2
CASSPGLAGSTDTQYF
TGTGCCAGCAGCCCAGGACTAGCGGGGAGCACAGATACGCAGTATTTT
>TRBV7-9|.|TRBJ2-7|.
CASSPRSRGNSRFYEQYF
TGTGCCAGCAGCCCAAGGTCCAGGGGAAATAGTCGTTTTTACGAGCAGTACTTC
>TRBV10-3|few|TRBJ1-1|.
CAISVGGNTEAFF
TGTGCCATCAGTGTAGGGGGGAACACTGAAGCTTTCTTT
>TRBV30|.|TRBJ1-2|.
CAWSGGASYTF
TGTGCCTGGAGTGGCGGGGCTAGCTACACCTTC
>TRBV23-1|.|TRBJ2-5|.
CASSQGRAQETQYF
TGCGCCAGCAGTCAAGGCAGGGCACAAGAGACCCAGTACTTC
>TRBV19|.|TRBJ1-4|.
CASIGGNEKLFF
TGTGCCAGTATAGGAGGCAATGAAAAACTGTTTTTT
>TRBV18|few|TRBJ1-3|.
CASITTGTFERSSGNTIYF
TGTGCCAGCATCACCACCGGGACTTTCGAACGGAGCTCTGGAAACACCATATATTTT
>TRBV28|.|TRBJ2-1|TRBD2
CASSPALGTSLGNEQFF
TGTGCCAGCAGTCCAGCCCTCGGGACTAGCCTGGGCAATGAGCAGTTCTTC
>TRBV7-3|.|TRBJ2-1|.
CASSSGTYNEQFF
TGTGCCAGCAGCTCCGGGACCTACAATGAGCAGTTCTTC
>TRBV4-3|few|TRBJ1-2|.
CASSQDLLGYGYTF
TGCGCCAGCAGCCAAGATCTGCTAGGCTATGGCTACACCTTC
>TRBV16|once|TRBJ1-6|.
CASSQSAPGRGNSPLHF
TGTGCCAGCAGCCAATCCGCCCCAGGGAGGGGTAATTCACCCCTCCACTTT
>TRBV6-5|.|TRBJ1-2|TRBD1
CASREPGQHGYTF
TGTGCCAGCAGAGAGCCGGGACAGCATGGCTACACCTTC
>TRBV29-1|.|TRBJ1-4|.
CSVVGGNEKLFF
TGCAGCGTTGTGGGGGGGAATGAAAAACTGTTTTTT
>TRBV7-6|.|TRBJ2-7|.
CASSLVGTSHEQYF
TGTGCCAGCAGCTTAGTTGGGACTTCTCACGAGCAGTACTTC
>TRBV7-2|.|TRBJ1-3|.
CASSQGLGVSGNTIYF
TGTGCCAGCAGCCAAGGACTAGGGGTATCTGGAAACACCATATATTTT
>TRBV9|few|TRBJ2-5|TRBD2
CASSVGGLAQWETQYF
TGTGCCAGCAGCGTAGGGGGACTAGCCCAATGGGAGACCCAGTACTTC
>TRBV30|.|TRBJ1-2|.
CASGQSNYGYTF
TGTGCCTCCGGACAGAGTAACTATGGCTACACCTTC
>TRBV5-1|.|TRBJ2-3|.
CASRQDKFSTDTQYF
TGCGCCAGCAGGCAGGATAAATTTAGCACAGATACGCAGTATTTT
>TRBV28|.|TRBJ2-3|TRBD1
CASSLGGQGSDTQYF
TGTGCCAGCAGTTTGGGGGGACAGGGGTCAGATACGCAGTATTTT
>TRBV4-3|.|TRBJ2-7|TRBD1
CASSQGGQGYSYEQYF
TGCGCCAGCAGCCAAGGGGGACAGGGCTACTCCTACGAGCAGTACTTC
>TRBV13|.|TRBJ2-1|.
CASSFFILAGDEQFF
TGTGCCAGCAGCTTCTTCATTCTAGCCGGGGATGAGCAGTTCTTC
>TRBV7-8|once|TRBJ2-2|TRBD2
CAIRGGYSGGTNTGELFF
TGTGCCATCCGCGGGGGGTATAGCGGGGGAACGAACACCGGGGAGCTGTTTTTT
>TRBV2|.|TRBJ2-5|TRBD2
CASSEQRGAGETQYF
TGTGCCAGCAGTGAACAGCGGGGGGCTGGGGAGACCCAGTACTTC
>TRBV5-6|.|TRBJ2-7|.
CASREGAHGEQYF
TGTGCCAGCAGGGAGGGGGCGCATGGCGAGCAGTACTTC
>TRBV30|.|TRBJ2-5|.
CAWSVYGETQYF
TGTGCCTGGAGTGTGTACGGGGAGACCCAGTACTTC
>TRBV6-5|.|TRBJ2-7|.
CASTRGGGYEQYF
TGTGCCAGCACTAGGGGAGGGGGTTACGAGCAGTACTTC
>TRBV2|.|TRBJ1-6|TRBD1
CASRSTRDRRSSYNSPLHF
TGTGCCAGCAGATCGACCCGGGACAGAAGGAGCTCCTATAATTCACCCCTCCACTTT
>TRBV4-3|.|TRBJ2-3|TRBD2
CASSHISGGPDTQYF
TGCGCCAGCAGCCATATATCGGGGGGGCCAGATACGCAGTATTTT
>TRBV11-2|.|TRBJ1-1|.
CASSLVSNTEAFF
TGTGCCAGCAGCTTAGTGTCTAACACTGAAGCTTTCTTT
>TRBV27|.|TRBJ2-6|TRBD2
CASSGGASGANVLTF
TGTGCCAGCAGCGGGGGGGCTTCGGGGGCCAACGTCCTGACTTTC
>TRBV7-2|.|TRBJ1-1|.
CASSWGGSTEAFF
TGTGCCAGCAGCTGGGGGGGATCTACTGAAGCTTTCTTT
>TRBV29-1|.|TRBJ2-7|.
CSVVDRSSYEQYF
TGCAGCGTCGTCGACAGAAGCTCCTACGAGCAGTACTTC
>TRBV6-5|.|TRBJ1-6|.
CASSYVQDNSPLHF
TGTGCCAGCAGTTACGTGCAGGATAATTCACCCCTCCACTTT
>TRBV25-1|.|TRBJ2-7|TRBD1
CARSVLTGGSETHHEQYF
TGTGCCAGGAGTGTCCTGACAGGGGGGTCGGAGACGCACCACGAGCAGTACTTC